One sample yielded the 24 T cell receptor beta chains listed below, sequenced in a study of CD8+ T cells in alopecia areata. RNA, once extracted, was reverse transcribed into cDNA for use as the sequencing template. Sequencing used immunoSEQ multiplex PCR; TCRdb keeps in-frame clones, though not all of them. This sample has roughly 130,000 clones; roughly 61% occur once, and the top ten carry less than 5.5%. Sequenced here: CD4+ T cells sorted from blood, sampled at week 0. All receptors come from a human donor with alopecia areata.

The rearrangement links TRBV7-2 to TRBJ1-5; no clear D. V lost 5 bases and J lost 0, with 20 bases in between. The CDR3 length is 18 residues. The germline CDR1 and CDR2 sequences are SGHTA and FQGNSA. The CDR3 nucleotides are TGTGCCAGCAGCCTCCGCCCTGGCGGGTCAAATAGCAATCAGCCCCAGCATTTT. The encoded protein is CASSLRPGGSNSNQPQHF.

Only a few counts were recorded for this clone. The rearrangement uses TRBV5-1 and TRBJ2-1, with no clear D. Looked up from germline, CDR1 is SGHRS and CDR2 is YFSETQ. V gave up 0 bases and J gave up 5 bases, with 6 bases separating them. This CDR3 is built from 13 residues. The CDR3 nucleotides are TGCGCCAGCAGCTTGGGCCCCAACAATGAGCAGTTCTTC. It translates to CASSLGPNNEQFF.

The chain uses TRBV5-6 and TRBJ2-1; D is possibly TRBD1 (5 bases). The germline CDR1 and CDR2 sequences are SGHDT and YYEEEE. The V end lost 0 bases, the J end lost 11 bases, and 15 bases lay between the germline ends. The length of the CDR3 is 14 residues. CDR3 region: CASSLGGTRRKQFF. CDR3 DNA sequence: TGTGCCAGCAGCTTGGGGGGCACGCGGCGGAAGCAGTTCTTC.

The DNA for the CDR3 is TGTGCATGCAGGGATAGCGGGAGTCGTCCAGATACGCAGTATTTT. Protein product: CACRDSGSRPDTQYF. V is TRBV27 and J is TRBJ2-3; TRBD2 matches 9 bases. The germline V gene encodes CDR1 MNHEY and CDR2 SMNVEV (reference sequence). The CDR3 extends over 15 amino acids.

The CDR3 DNA reads as TGTGCCTGGAGTGTACGACTGTCTCGTCCGTATTTT. Residues: CAWSVRLSRPYF. The V call is TRBV30, the J call TRBJ2-3, with D hard to call. The germline V gene has CDR1 GTSNPN and CDR2 SVGIG (reference sequence). The CDR3 consists of 12 residues. Trimming left V 0 bases short and J 14 bases short, with 15 bases between.

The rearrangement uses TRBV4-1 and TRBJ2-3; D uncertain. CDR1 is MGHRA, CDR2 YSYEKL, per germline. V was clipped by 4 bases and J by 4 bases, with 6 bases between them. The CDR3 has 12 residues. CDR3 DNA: TGCGCCAGCAGCCGCCCGTCAGATACGCAGTATTTT. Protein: CASSRPSDTQYF.

CDR3 nucleotide sequence: TGTGCCAGCAGTCTGACAGGGAGCGCAGATACGCAGTATTTT. Protein sequence: CASSLTGSADTQYF. The J gene is TRBJ2-3, the V gene TRBV2, with 7 bases lining up with TRBD1. With 5 bases clipped from V and 4 bases from J, the junction kept 6 bases outside the gene matches. Germline V gene data show CDR1 as SNHLY and CDR2 as FYNNEI. The CDR3 has 14 amino acids.

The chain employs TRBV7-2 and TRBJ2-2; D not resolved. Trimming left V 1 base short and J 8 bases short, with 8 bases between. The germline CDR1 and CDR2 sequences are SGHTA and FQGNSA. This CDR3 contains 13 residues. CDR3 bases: TGTGCCAGCAGCTTAGAAGCCGGGGGGGAGCTGTTTTTT. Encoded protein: CASSLEAGGELFF.

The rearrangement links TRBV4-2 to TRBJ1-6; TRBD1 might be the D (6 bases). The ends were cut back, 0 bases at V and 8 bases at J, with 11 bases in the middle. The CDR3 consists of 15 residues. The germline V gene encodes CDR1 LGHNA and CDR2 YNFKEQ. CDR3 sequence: CASSQEHRDHSPLHF. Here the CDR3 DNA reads TGTGCCAGCAGCCAAGAACACAGGGACCATTCACCCCTCCACTTT.

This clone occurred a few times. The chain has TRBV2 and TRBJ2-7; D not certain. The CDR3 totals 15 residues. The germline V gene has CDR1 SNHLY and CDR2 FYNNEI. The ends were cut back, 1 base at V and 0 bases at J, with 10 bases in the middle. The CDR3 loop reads CASSEVALPSYEQYF. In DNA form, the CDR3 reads TGTGCCAGCAGTGAAGTGGCACTTCCCTCCTACGAGCAGTACTTC.

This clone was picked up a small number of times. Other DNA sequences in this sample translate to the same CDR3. DNA for the CDR3: TGTGCCAGCAGCGTGGGACAGGGACCCTCCTACGAGCAGTACTTC. Its translation is CASSVGQGPSYEQYF. This chain connects TRBV9 to TRBJ2-7; 9 bases align to TRBD1. Germline V lookup: CDR1 SGDLS, CDR2 YYNGEE. The CDR3 totals 15 residues. V was pared by 2 bases and J by 0 bases, with 3 bases of the junction left unmatched.

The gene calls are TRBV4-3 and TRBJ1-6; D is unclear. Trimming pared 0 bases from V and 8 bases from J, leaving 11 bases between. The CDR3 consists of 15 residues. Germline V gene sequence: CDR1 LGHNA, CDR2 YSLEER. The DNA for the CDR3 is TGCGCCAGCAGCCAAGATTTTTTCGGGGATTCACCCCTCCACTTT. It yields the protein CASSQDFFGDSPLHF.

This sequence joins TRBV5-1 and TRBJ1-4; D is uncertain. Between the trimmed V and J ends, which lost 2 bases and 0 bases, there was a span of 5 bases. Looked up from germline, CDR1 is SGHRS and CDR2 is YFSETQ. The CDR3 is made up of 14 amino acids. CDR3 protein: CASSLRPTNEKLFF. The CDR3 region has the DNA TGCGCCAGCAGCTTACGACCAACTAATGAAAAACTGTTTTTT.

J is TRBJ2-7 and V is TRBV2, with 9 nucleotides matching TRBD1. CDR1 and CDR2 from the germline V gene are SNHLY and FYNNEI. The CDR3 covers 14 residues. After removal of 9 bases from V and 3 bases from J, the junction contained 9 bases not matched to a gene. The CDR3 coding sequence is TGTGCCAGTTTAACCGGGACAGGGTTCTACGAGCAGTACTTC. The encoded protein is CASLTGTGFYEQYF.

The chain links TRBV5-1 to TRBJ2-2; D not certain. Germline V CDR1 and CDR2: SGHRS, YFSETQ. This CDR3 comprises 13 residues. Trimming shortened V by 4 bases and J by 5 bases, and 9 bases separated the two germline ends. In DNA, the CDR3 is TGCGCCAGCAGCGTGTCCAGGACCGGGGAGCTGTTTTTT. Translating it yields CASSVSRTGELFF.

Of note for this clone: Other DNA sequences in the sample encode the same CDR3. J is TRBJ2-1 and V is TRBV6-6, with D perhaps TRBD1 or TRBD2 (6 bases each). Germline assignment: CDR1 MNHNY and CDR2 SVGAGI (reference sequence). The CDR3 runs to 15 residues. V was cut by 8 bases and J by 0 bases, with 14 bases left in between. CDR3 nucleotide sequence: TGTGCCAGCCGAGACGGGGGCCGCTCCTACAATGAGCAGTTCTTC. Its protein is CASRDGGRSYNEQFF.

CDR3: CASSLTSGGTGELFF. For the CDR3, the DNA is TGCGCCAGCAGCTTGACTAGCGGGGGCACCGGGGAGCTGTTTTTT. V gene TRBV5-1 combines with J gene TRBJ2-2, with 11 bases identical to TRBD2. V lost 1 base, J lost 4 bases, and 0 bases stayed unmatched. Germline CDR1 is SGHRS and CDR2 is YFSETQ. CDR3 length: 15 residues.

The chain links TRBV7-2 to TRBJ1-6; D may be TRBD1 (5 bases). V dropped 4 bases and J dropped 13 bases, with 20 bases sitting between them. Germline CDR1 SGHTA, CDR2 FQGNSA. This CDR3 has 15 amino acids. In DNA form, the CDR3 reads TGTGCCAGCAGCTCCCACAAGACAGAGTTATCCCCCCTCCACTTT. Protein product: CASSSHKTELSPLHF.

The DNA for the CDR3 is TGTGCCAGCAGCCGAGGAGGACTAGCGGGAGTTAGCGCTGGGGCCAACGTCCTGACTTTC. Translation: CASSRGGLAGVSAGANVLTF. The chain joins TRBV9 to TRBJ2-6; TRBD2 matches at 13 bases. V shed 4 bases and J 2 bases; nucleotides not matched to a gene: 12. CDR3 length equals 20 residues. Germline values: CDR1 SGDLS, CDR2 YYNGEE.

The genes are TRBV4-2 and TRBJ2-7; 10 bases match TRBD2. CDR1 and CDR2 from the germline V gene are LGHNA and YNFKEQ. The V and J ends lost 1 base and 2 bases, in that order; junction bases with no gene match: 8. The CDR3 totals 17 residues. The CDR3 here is CASSQASGGAAAYEQYF. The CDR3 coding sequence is TGTGCCAGCAGCCAAGCGAGCGGGGGGGCAGCAGCCTACGAGCAGTACTTC.

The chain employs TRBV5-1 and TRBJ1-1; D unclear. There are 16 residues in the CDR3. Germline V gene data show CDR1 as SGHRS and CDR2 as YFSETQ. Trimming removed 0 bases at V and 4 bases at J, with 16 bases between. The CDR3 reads CASSLVKGTTFTEAFF. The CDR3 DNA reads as TGCGCCAGCAGCTTGGTCAAGGGCACAACATTCACTGAAGCTTTCTTT.

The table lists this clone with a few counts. The CDR3: CASSLAAIGTPNTEAFF. CDR3 nucleotide sequence: TGTGCCAGCAGCTTAGCGGCTATCGGGACACCGAACACTGAAGCTTTCTTT. This chain uses TRBV7-6 with TRBJ1-1; D possibly corresponds to TRBD1 (6 bases). V was clipped by 0 bases and J by 1 base, with 15 bases between them. CDR1 SGHVS and CDR2 FNYEAQ come from the germline V gene. This CDR3 region has 17 residues.

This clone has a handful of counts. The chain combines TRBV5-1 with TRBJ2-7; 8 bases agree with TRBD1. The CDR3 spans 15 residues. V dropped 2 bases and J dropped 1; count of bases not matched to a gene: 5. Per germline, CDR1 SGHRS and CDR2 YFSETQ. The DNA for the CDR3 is TGCGCCAGCAGCTTTGGGGGACAGGAGTCCTACGAGCAGTACTTC. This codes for CASSFGGQESYEQYF.

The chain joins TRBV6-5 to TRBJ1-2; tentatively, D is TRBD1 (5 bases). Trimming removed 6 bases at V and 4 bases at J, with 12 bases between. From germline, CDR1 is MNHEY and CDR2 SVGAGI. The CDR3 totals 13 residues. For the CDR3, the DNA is TGTGCCAGCAGCCCGGGGGGAGGCTATGGCTACACCTTC. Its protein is CASSPGGGYGYTF.